This TCR beta chain was captured by sequencing in a study of identical twins (dated by TCRdb to about 2016). Background on the whole study: To test whether fetal clonotypes persist, this study deep-sequenced TCR alpha and beta repertoires from monozygotic twins, from unrelated adults of various ages, and from cord blood. To rule out contamination, the twin experiments were replicated at different times with different library preparation protocols. Overall study results and their limits: Invariant T cells such as MAIT and iNKT could partly confound zero-insertion analyses, though diverse VJ usage argued against this for most clonotypes. Because the same donors could not be followed over many years, the conclusions depended on cross-sectional statistical analysis. Compared with coincidental sharing between unrelated individuals, out-of-frame TCR alpha sequences shared between twins showed an excess of sequences with low generation probability. Recombination models systematically underestimated out-of-frame TCR alpha sharing in monozygotic twins but agreed with sharing between unrelated individuals. Fewer insertions were carried by abundant cord blood beta clonotypes, a similar but weaker trend appeared in young adult naive repertoires, and no such trend appeared in memory repertoires. In beta out-of-frame sequences, excess twin sharing was weaker, because having fewer shared sequences lowered the signal-to-noise ratio.

CDR1 and CDR2 are drawn from the germline V gene: SNHLY, FYNNEI. V ends up 5 bases short and J 8 bases short, with an unmatched junction base count of 7. The CDR3 covers 13 residues, taking in both the cysteine and the phenylalanine. Solely the CDR3 DNA is kept, with 39 bases framed from the first base. This clonotype was found once. Its antigen specificity is not known. The input lacks base qualities; no much larger clone sits a single base away. One read alone provides weak support. All donors were healthy Caucasians. The study also sequenced three unrelated non-twin adults: a male aged 18 to 29, a male aged 50 to 60 and a female aged 50 to 60. Miltenyi CD45RO+ enrichment and human naive T-cell isolation kits were used to isolate memory (CD45RO+) and naive T cells from PBMC. The method was 5' RACE. This sample was sequenced with an Illumina HiSeq 2000. Template switching added a universal primer binding site, and the final cDNA carried a unique molecular identifier that allowed TCR cDNA molecules to be counted accurately. Specific primers in the conserved constant-segment region were used to synthesize first-strand cDNA for TCR alpha and beta chains. To control for contamination, every cDNA library carried two barcodes: a SMART-Mk sample barcode plus Illumina barcodes. TruSeq adapter sequences, together with Illumina sample barcodes, were added in two successive PCR steps. Sequencing of the TCR alpha and beta cDNA libraries was done on the Illumina HiSeq platform using custom primers. In the paper's pipeline: MiGEC processed the raw reads to extract unique molecular identifiers, while MiXCR was used to determine the CDR3 positions. Recombination models were inferred per individual with the repgenHMM and IGoR tools using an EM algorithm. Shared clonotypes were analyzed with the tcR package in R, and sharing was normalized by the product of cloneset sizes. Out-of-frame nonproductive sequences were analyzed to study raw recombination free of thymic and clonal selection effects. The public sequencing data were trimmed at Q25 with fastp and processed into clonotypes with MiXCR by TCRdb, which kept only in-frame beta chains. One record per CDR3 amino acid sequence lists the most common genes and DNA. The V and J calls and clone size come from TCRdb's table, not from the authors' own analysis. The sample table shows 350,000 to 450,000 distinct CDR3 sequences, and less than 20% are seen once. The ten largest clones add up to roughly an eighth of the sample.

The specimen sequenced was naive T cells sorted from blood. The cell subset or site tag for this specimen amounts to: cells isolated with a human naive T-cell isolation kit. The chain is made from TRBV2 and TRBJ1-2, with 8 bases aligning to TRBD1. The receptor's source is a man aged 50 to 60 in good health. The DNA sequence reads TGTGCCAGCAGTCCGGACAGGGAGCGGGGCTACACCTTC. This yields the protein CASSPDRERGYTF.